These 18 T cell receptor beta chains were sequenced from one sample in a study of response to subunit inactivated influenza vaccine. Via MiXCR, TCRdb re-called the RT-PCR reads, giving one row per CDR3 protein. The table includes hundreds of thousands of distinct CDR3 sequences, around 13% detected once. This sample comprised PBMCs from blood, obtained 14 days before vaccination. These receptors were taken from a man aged 50-59 years who received an inactivated influenza vaccine.

The J gene is TRBJ2-7, the V gene TRBV3-1; D unclear. Germline CDR1 is LGHDT and CDR2 is YNNKEL (reference sequence). Trimming took 4 bases from V and 5 from J, leaving 9 bases between them. The CDR3 contains 12 residues. CDR3 in amino acids: CASSPFGDEQYF. In nucleotides, the CDR3 is TGTGCCAGCAGCCCTTTTGGGGACGAGCAGTACTTC.

CDR3 amino acids: CSAPGFAGGSTDTQYF. For the CDR3, the DNA is TGCAGTGCCCCCGGCTTTGCGGGAGGATCCACAGATACGCAGTATTTT. V usage is TRBV20-1 and J usage is TRBJ2-3; 8 bases map to TRBD2. This CDR3 comprises 16 residues. Trimming cost V 6 bases and J 2 bases; bases outside gene matches: 13. Germline CDR1 reads DFQATT; CDR2 reads SNEGSKA (reference sequence).

The chain is built from TRBV5-1 and TRBJ2-1; TRBD2 matches at 8 bases. J was trimmed by 0 bases and V by 0 bases; bases with no gene match: 8. Germline V gene lookup returns CDR1 SGHRS and CDR2 YFSETQ. The CDR3 totals 18 residues. This CDR3 is CASSLGLAGPSSYNEQFF. The CDR3 DNA reads as TGCGCCAGCAGCTTGGGGCTAGCGGGCCCGAGCTCCTACAATGAGCAGTTCTTC. Combining the CDR3 with reference TRBV5-1 and TRBJ2-1 gives the whole variable domain KAGVTQTPRYLIKTRGQQVTLSCSPISGHRSVSWYQQTPGQGLQFLFEYFSETQRNKGNFPGRFSGRQFSNSRSEMNVSTLELGDSALYLCASSLGLAGPSSYNEQFFGPGTRLTVL.

This clonotype appeared a few times. This chain links TRBV27 with TRBJ2-7, with TRBD2 identical over 7 bases. The CDR3 is 15 amino acids. The J segment lost 2 bases and the V segment lost 5 bases, leaving 9 bases of the junction unmatched. CDR1 and CDR2 (germline): MNHEY, SMNVEV (reference sequence). CDR3 region: CASSRFSGGTYEQYF. DNA for the CDR3: TGTGCCAGCAGTCGCTTTTCGGGAGGCACCTACGAGCAGTACTTC.

This clonotype was seen at least ten times. The chain is built from TRBV7-2 and TRBJ2-5, with TRBD1 identical over 11 bases. Germline CDR1 is SGHTA and CDR2 is FQGNSA. J lost 5 bases, V lost 6 bases, and 8 bases had no gene match. This CDR3 contains 15 residues. CDR3 amino acids: CASREGQGAFETQYF. Written as DNA, the CDR3 is TGTGCCAGCAGGGAAGGACAGGGGGCTTTTGAGACCCAGTACTTC.

This clonotype was detected a few times. CDR3 residues: CASSYSSTGLPQHF. The CDR3 coding sequence is TGTGCCAGCAGTTACTCCAGCACCGGACTGCCCCAGCATTTT. This chain joins TRBV6-2 or TRBV6-3 and TRBJ1-5; D is unresolved. The CDR3 is 14 residues long. The germline gives CDR1 MNHEY, CDR2 SVGEGT. The V and J ends lost 0 bases and 9 bases respectively, with 12 bases between them.

This clonotype was recorded a few times. V is TRBV4-3 and J is TRBJ1-2; D may be TRBD1 (6 bases). CDR3 length: 15 amino acids. CDR1 and CDR2 (germline): LGHNA, YSLEER. The V gene lost 2 bases and the J gene lost 5 bases, with 15 bases spanning the gap. The CDR3 DNA reads TGCGCCAGCAGCCAAATCGGGACATCAATTTATGGCTACACCTTC. This encodes CASSQIGTSIYGYTF.

The chain uses TRBV12-3 or TRBV12-4 and TRBJ2-5; D not certain. Trimming removed 1 base at V and 5 bases at J, with 11 bases between. The CDR3 extends over 14 amino acids. The CDR3 nucleotides read TGTGCCAGCAGTTTAGTAGGGCCGCGGGAGACCCAGTACTTC. Encoded protein: CASSLVGPRETQYF.

This rearrangement joins TRBV7-9 to TRBJ2-3; D call uncertain. The CDR3 totals 15 residues. V was trimmed by 7 bases and J by 8 bases, leaving 22 bases between them. Germline V gene lookup returns CDR1 SEHNR and CDR2 FQNEAQ (reference sequence). The CDR3 reads CASTTSGRLFGTQYF. For the CDR3, the DNA is TGTGCCAGCACCACCTCCGGGCGCTTATTTGGTACGCAGTATTTT.

This clonotype was observed a few times. This sequence joins TRBV5-4 and TRBJ2-5, with 8 nucleotides matching TRBD1. The CDR3 is 17 amino acids. The germline V gene encodes CDR1 SGHNT and CDR2 YYREEE (reference sequence). J gave up 2 bases and V 1 base, and 10 bases lay outside the gene matches. The CDR3 here is CASSLLRRTGLQETQYF. Here the CDR3 DNA reads TGTGCCAGCAGCTTGCTTCGAAGGACAGGGCTTCAAGAGACCCAGTACTTC. The whole variable domain, remainder taken from reference TRBV5-4 and TRBJ2-5, is ETGVTQSPTHLIKTRGQQVTLRCSSQSGHNTVSWYQQALGQGPQFIFQYYREEENGRGNFPPRFSGLQFPNYSSELNVNALELDDSALYLCASSLLRRTGLQETQYFGPGTRLLVL.

This CDR3 is CASSLVPGTGNTIYF. In nucleotides, the CDR3 is TGTGCCAGCAGCTTAGTGCCGGGGACTGGAAACACCATATATTTT. The chain links TRBV7-2 to TRBJ1-3; D remains unclear. V shed 1 base and J shed 2 bases, with 9 bases lying between them. The CDR3 consists of 15 residues. Germline CDR1 and CDR2: SGHTA and FQGNSA.

This chain joins TRBV20-1 and TRBJ2-3; 8 nucleotides agree with TRBD2. V gave up 4 bases and J gave up 2 bases; unmatched junction bases: 5. The germline gives CDR1 DFQATT, CDR2 SNEGSKA (reference sequence). This CDR3 spans 14 amino acids. CDR3 nucleotide sequence: TGCAGTGCTACCCGGGGGGGGACCACAGATACGCAGTATTTT. Translated, it gives CSATRGGTTDTQYF.

This clonotype was detected a few times. The CDR3 reads CSANPGGRQETQYF. The CDR3 DNA reads TGCAGTGCTAACCCGGGGGGACGACAAGAGACCCAGTACTTC. The chain links TRBV20-1 to TRBJ2-5; 7 bases align to TRBD2. Germline V CDR1 and CDR2: DFQATT, SNEGSKA (reference sequence). This CDR3 comprises 14 residues. V was clipped by 4 bases and J by 2 bases; unmatched bases: 7.

The rearrangement links TRBV5-1 to TRBJ2-4; 9 bases agree with TRBD1. The CDR3 is 17 amino acids. V trimming: 0 bases; J trimming: 1 base; junction bases outside the gene matches: 5. The germline V gene has CDR1 SGHRS and CDR2 YFSETQ. CDR3 in DNA: TGCGCCAGCAGCTTGGCTACAGGGGGCTTGGCCAAAAACATTCAGTACTTC. This sequence encodes CASSLATGGLAKNIQYF.

With regard to this clonotype: This sequence may be a read error, since a much larger clone differs from it by one base. This chain connects TRBV14 to TRBJ1-5; D not resolved. Germline values: CDR1 SGHDN, CDR2 FVKESK. Trimming stripped 4 bases from V and 0 bases from J, with 7 bases between. The CDR3 has 14 amino acids. The CDR3 nucleotides read TGTGCCAGCAGCCCCCGAGGTAGCAATCAGCCCCAGCATTTT. It is translated as CASSPRGSNQPQHF.

The chain recombines TRBV11-2 with TRBJ1-5, with unresolved D. Between the trimmed V and J ends, which lost 6 bases and 2 bases, there was a span of 11 bases. The CDR3 sequence is 14 residues long. Germline V gene sequence: CDR1 SGHAT, CDR2 FQNNGV. DNA of the CDR3: TGTGCCAGCAGTTCCACAGACGGCAATCAGCCCCAGCATTTT. Its translation: CASSSTDGNQPQHF.

This clonotype has only a few counts. The chain carries TRBV7-2 and TRBJ2-5, with D possibly TRBD2 on 6 matching bases. Per the germline V gene, CDR1 is SGHTA and CDR2 is FQGNSA. This CDR3 has 14 residues. The V end was cut by 1 base, the J end by 7 bases, with 13 bases between. This CDR3 reads CASSLGRERGTQYF. CDR3 nucleotide sequence: TGTGCCAGCAGCTTAGGGAGGGAGAGGGGGACCCAGTACTTC.

This clonotype came up a few times. The V call is TRBV11-2, the J call TRBJ2-1; 7 bases map to TRBD1. The CDR3 has 15 residues. Germline V gives CDR1 SGHAT, CDR2 FQNNGV. After removal of 4 bases from V and 8 bases from J, the junction contained 11 bases not matched to a gene. The CDR3 sequence: CASSSDRDARDEQFF. DNA for the CDR3: TGTGCCAGCAGCTCCGACAGGGACGCCCGGGATGAGCAGTTCTTC. Using reference TRBV11-2 and TRBJ2-1 for the parts outside the CDR3, the full variable domain is EAGVAQSPRYKIIEKRQSVAFWCNPISGHATLYWYQQILGQGPKLLIQFQNNGVVDDSQLPKDRFSAERLKGVDSTLKIQPAKLEDSAVYLCASSSDRDARDEQFFGPGTRLTVL.